This entry concerns a single T cell receptor (beta chain). The CDR3 is 16 residues long. Germline CDR1 is MDHEN and CDR2 is SYDVKM. Trimming took 6 bases from V and 4 from J; bases not matched to a gene: 13. The record originates from a study of cytomegalovirus exposure and HLA in healthy donors. The PCR ran on 60 Vbeta and 13 Jbeta primers. TCRdb's table, derived via immunoSEQ multiplex PCR, lists solely in-frame clones and lacks some. The data contain 110,000 to 150,000 clones, 75% of them singletons. The V gene is TRBV28, the J gene TRBJ2-3; the match to TRBD1 covers 7 bases. The sequencing input was PBMCs. The receptor's source is a man in his thirties or forties in good health and CMV-seronegative. CDR3 residues: CASSRPGTAQADTQYF. The CDR3 bases are TGTGCCAGCAGCCGACCGGGGACAGCCCAGGCAGATACGCAGTATTTT.